This T cell receptor beta chain was retrieved from a study of blood T cell repertoires in COVID-19. Background on the study: The United States, Italy and Spain provided the acute and convalescent COVID-19 samples. Sources were T cells, B-cell-depleted T cells, or PBMCs; the material itself was cDNA or gDNA.

Only in-frame clones appear in the TCRdb table, and some are missing; sequencing was by immunoSEQ multiplex PCR. The data contain just under 350,000 clones, approximately 91% of them seen just once; the ten biggest clones take up just under 7.5%. Patients in Seattle were enrolled during active infection, then followed longitudinally. This TCR was sampled from a woman aged 70-85 years with COVID-19, enrolled during active disease. The sample consisted of peripheral blood.

The CDR3 spells CATSRDGTGANTEAFF. The CDR3 DNA reads as TGTGCCACCAGCAGAGATGGGACAGGGGCGAACACTGAAGCTTTCTTT. The chain carries TRBV15 and TRBJ1-1, with 10 bases lining up with TRBD1. This CDR3 spans 16 amino acids. The germline V gene encodes CDR1 LNHNV and CDR2 YYDKDF (reference sequence). Trimming removed 0 bases from V and 1 base from J; junction bases left unmatched: 2.